The 3 T cell receptor beta chains reported below all come from one sample, sequenced in a study of blood T cell repertoires in COVID-19. Measured with immunoSEQ multiplex PCR; TCRdb has only the in-frame clones, and not every one. The data show 350,000 to 400,000 clones, 85% to 90% seen once. Input material: PBMCs or T cells enriched from blood (not recorded which). These receptors were obtained from a woman aged 30 to 39 with acute COVID-19.

This chain connects TRBV9 to TRBJ1-1; D remains unclear. CDR3 length equals 13 residues. From germline, CDR1 is SGDLS and CDR2 YYNGEE. The V end lost 3 bases, the J end lost 2 bases, and 8 bases lay between the germline ends. CDR3: CASSGGSNTEAFF. CDR3 nucleotide sequence: TGTGCCAGCAGCGGCGGGAGTAACACTGAAGCTTTCTTT.

Only a few counts were recorded for this clone. This chain joins TRBV4-3 and TRBJ2-7, with 9 bases matching TRBD1. Germline V gene data show CDR1 as LGHNA and CDR2 as YSLEER. The CDR3 is 14 amino acids. The V gene end was trimmed by 5 bases and the J gene end by 2 bases; junction bases not matched to a gene: 4. CDR3 bases: TGCGCCAGCAGCGAGCGACAGGGGGCCTACGAGCAGTACTTC. It translates to CASSERQGAYEQYF.

The CDR3 region is CASSYSTGGGNTIYF. Here the CDR3 DNA reads TGTGCCAGCAGTTACTCCACAGGGGGGGGAAACACCATATATTTT. The rearrangement uses TRBV6-5 and TRBJ1-3; TRBD1 aligns across 8 bases. In germline, CDR1 is MNHEY, CDR2 SVGAGI. The CDR3 spans 15 residues. The ends lost 0 bases at V and 4 bases at J; junction bases unmatched: 2.